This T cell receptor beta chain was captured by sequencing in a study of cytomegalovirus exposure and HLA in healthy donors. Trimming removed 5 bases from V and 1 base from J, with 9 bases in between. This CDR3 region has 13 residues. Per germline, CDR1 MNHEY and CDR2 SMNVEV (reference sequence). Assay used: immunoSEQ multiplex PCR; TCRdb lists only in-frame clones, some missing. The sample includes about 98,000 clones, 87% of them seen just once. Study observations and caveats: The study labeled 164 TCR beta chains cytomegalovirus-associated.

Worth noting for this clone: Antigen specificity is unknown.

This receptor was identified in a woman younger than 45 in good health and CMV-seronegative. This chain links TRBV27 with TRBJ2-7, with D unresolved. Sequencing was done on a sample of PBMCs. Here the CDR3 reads CASSHSASYEQYF. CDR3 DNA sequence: TGTGCCAGCAGTCACTCCGCTTCCTACGAGCAGTACTTC.